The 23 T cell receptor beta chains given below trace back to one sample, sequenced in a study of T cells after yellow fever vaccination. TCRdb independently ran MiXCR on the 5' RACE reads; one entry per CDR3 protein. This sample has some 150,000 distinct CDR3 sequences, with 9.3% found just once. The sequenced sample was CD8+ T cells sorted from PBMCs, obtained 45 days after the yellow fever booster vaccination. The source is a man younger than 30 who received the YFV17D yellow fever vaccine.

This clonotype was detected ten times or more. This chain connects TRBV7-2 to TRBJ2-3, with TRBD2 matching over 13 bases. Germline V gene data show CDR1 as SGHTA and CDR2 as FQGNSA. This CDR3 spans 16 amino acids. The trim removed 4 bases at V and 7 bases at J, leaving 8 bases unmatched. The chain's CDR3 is CASSSQLAGGRYTQYF. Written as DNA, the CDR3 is TGTGCCAGCAGCTCACAACTAGCGGGGGGGCGGTATACGCAGTATTTT. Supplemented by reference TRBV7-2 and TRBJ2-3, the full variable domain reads GAGVSQSPSNKVTEKGKDVELRCDPISGHTALYWYRQSLGQGLEFLIYFQGNSAPDKSGLPSDRFSAERTGGSVSTLTIQRTQQEDSAVYLCASSSQLAGGRYTQYFGPGTRLTVL.

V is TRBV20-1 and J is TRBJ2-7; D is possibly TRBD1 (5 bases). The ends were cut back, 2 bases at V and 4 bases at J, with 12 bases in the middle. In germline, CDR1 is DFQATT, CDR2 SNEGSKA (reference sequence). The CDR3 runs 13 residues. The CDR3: CSARRQQMYEQYV. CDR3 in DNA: TGCAGTGCTAGAAGACAGCAGATGTACGAGCAGTACGTC.

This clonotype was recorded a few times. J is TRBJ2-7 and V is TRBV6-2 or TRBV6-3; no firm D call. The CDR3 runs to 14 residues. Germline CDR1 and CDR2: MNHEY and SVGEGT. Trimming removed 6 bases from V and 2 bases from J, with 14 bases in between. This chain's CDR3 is CASRQLGFPYEQYF. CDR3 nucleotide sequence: TGTGCCAGCAGACAACTGGGATTCCCCTACGAGCAGTACTTC.

The CDR3 loop is CASSQEAGTGSLWWELFF. CDR3 in DNA: TGCGCCAGCAGCCAAGAGGCGGGGACAGGGTCCCTTTGGTGGGAGCTGTTTTTT. The chain employs TRBV4-1 and TRBJ2-2, with 9 positions matching TRBD1. V was clipped by 0 bases and J by 9 bases; unmatched bases: 14. Germline CDR1 is MGHRA and CDR2 is YSYEKL. This CDR3 is built from 18 residues.

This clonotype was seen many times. In DNA, the CDR3 is TGTGCCATAACTCTAGGGAACACCGGGGAGCTGTTTTTT. It encodes CAITLGNTGELFF. This chain connects TRBV10-3 to TRBJ2-2; D call uncertain. This CDR3 has 13 amino acids. CDR1 is ENHRY and CDR2 is SYGVKD in the germline V gene. Trimming removed 9 bases from V and 1 base from J, with 9 bases in between.

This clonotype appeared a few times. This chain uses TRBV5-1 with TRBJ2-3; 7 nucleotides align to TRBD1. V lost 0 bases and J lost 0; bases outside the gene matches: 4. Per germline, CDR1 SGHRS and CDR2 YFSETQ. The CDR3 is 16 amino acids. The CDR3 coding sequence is TGCGCCAGCAGCTTGGGACAGGGATGGAGCACAGATACGCAGTATTTT. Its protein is CASSLGQGWSTDTQYF. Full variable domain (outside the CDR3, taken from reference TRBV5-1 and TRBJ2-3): KAGVTQTPRYLIKTRGQQVTLSCSPISGHRSVSWYQQTPGQGLQFLFEYFSETQRNKGNFPGRFSGRQFSNSRSEMNVSTLELGDSALYLCASSLGQGWSTDTQYFGPGTRLTVL.

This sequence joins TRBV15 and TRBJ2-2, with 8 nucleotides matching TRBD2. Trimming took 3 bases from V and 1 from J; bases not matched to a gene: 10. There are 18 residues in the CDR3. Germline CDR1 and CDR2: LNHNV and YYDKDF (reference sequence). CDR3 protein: CATSSAKRAGGNTGELFF. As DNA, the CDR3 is TGTGCCACCAGCAGTGCTAAACGGGCGGGGGGGAACACCGGGGAGCTGTTTTTT.

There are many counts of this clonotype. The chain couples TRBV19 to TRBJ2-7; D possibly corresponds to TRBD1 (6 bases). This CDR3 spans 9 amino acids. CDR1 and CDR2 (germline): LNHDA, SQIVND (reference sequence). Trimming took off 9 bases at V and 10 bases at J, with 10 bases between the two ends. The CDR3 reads CARGDKQYV. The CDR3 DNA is TGTGCCAGGGGGGACAAACAGTACGTC.

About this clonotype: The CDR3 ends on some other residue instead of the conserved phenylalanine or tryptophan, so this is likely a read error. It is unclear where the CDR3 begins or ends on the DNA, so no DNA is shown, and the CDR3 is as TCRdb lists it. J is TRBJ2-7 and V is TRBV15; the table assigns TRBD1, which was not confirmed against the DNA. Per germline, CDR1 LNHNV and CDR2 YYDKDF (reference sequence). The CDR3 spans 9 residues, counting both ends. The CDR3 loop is CATSRIPRG.

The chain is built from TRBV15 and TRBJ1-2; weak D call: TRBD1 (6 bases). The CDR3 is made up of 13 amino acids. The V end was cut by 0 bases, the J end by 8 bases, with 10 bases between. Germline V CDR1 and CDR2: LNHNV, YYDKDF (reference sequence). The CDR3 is CATSREDRRGYTF. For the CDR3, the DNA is TGTGCCACCAGCAGAGAAGACAGGCGGGGCTACACCTTC.

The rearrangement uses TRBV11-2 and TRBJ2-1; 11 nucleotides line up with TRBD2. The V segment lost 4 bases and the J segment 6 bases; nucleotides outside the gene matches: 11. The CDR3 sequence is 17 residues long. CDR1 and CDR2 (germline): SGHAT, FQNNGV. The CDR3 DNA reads TGTGCCAGCAGCTCAGCTTTTAGCGGGGGGGCAACCAATGAGCAGTTCTTC. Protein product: CASSSAFSGGATNEQFF.

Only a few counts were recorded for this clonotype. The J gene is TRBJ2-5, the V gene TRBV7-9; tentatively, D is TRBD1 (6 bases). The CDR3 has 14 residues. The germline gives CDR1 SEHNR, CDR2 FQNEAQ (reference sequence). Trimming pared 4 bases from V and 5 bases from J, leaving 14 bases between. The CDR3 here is CASSSRGQMETQYF. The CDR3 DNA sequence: TGTGCCAGCAGCTCCAGAGGACAGATGGAGACCCAGTACTTC.

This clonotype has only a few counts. Here the CDR3 DNA reads TGCGCCAGCAGCCAAGACGTCAAAGGATTCTGGCAGTACTTC. It translates to CASSQDVKGFWQYF. This sequence joins TRBV4-1 and TRBJ2-7; D ambiguous. V dropped 0 bases and J dropped 9 bases, with 15 bases sitting between them. This CDR3 is built from 14 residues. In germline, CDR1 is MGHRA, CDR2 YSYEKL.

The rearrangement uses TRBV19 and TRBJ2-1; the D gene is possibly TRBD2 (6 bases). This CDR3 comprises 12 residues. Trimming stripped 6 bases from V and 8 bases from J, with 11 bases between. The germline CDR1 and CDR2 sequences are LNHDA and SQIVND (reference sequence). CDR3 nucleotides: TGTGCCAGTAGCGGAGGGTACCATGAGCAGTTCTTC. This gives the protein CASSGGYHEQFF.

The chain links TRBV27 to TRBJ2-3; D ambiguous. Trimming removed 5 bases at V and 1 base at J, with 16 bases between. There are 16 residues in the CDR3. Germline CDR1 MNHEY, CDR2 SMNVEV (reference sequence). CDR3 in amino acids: CASSDIRTKGTDTQYF. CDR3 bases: TGTGCCAGCAGTGATATAAGGACCAAGGGCACAGATACGCAGTATTTT.

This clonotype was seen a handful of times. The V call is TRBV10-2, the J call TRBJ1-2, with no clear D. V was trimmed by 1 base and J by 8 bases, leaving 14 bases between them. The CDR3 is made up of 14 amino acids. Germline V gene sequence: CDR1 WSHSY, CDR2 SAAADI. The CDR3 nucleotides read TGCGCCAGCAGTGAGTGGAAAGTCCCACAGGGCTACACCTTC. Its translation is CASSEWKVPQGYTF.

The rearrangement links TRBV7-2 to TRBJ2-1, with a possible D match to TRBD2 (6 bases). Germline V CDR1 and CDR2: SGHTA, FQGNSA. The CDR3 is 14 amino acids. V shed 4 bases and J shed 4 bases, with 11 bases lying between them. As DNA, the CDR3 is TGTGCCAGCAGCTCCCCGGGGGATTACAATGAGCAGTTCTTC. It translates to CASSSPGDYNEQFF.

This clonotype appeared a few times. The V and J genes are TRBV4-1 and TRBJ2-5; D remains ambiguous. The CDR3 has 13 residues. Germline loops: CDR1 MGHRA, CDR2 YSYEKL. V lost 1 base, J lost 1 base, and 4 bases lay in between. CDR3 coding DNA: TGCGCCAGCAGCCAAGCCCGCCAAGAGACCCAGTACTTC. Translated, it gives CASSQARQETQYF.

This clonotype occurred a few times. The CDR3 sequence: CASSSHNEQFF. CDR3 in DNA: TGTGCCAGCAGCTCGCACAATGAGCAGTTCTTC. J is TRBJ2-1 and V is TRBV5-4; D unresolved. The length of the CDR3 is 11 residues. The germline CDR1 and CDR2 sequences are SGHNT and YYREEE (reference sequence). Deletions cut 3 bases from V and 5 bases from J, with 3 bases between.

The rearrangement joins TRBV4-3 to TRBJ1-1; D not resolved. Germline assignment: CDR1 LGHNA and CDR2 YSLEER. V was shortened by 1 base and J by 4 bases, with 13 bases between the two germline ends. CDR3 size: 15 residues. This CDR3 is CASSQVVLVGTEAFF. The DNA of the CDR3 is TGCGCCAGCAGCCAAGTCGTGTTGGTCGGCACTGAAGCTTTCTTT.

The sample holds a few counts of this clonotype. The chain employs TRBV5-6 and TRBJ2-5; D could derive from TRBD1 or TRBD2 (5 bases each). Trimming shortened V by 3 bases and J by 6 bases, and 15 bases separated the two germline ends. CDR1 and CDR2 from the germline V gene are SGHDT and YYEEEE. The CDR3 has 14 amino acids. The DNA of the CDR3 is TGTGCCAGCAGCTCGCTTGGGGGATGGAAGACCCAGTACTTC. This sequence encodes CASSSLGGWKTQYF.

Here the CDR3 reads CASSLGVSPLHF. CDR3 DNA sequence: TGCGCCAGCAGCTTGGGGGTTTCACCCCTCCACTTT. The rearrangement links TRBV5-1 to TRBJ1-6; no reliable D call. Germline-derived CDR1 and CDR2 are SGHRS and YFSETQ. This CDR3 is 12 amino acids long. Between the trimmed V and J ends, which lost 0 bases and 9 bases, there was a span of 4 bases.

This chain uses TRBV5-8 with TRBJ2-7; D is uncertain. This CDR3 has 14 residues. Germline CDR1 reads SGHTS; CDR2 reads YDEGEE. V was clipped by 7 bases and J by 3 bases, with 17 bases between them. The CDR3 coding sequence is TGTGCCAGCGGATCCCGGCACACCGTCTACGAGCAGTACTTC. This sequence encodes CASGSRHTVYEQYF.